This T cell receptor (beta chain) was documented in a study of blood T cell repertoires in COVID-19. Background on the study: Acute-phase and convalescent COVID-19 samples originated in the United States, Italy and Spain.

CDR1 SGHVS and CDR2 FQNEAQ come from the germline V gene. The CDR3 loop spans 14 amino acids. Trimming pared 2 bases from V and 4 bases from J, leaving 6 bases between. Profiling relied on immunoSEQ multiplex PCR, and the TCRdb table lists in-frame clones only, not all of them. The sample has roughly 480,000 clones; 89% are singletons. The chain couples TRBV7-8 to TRBJ2-6; D gene ambiguous. Sequenced material: peripheral blood. The origin of this receptor is a man between 18 and 35 years old with COVID-19, enrolled during active disease. The CDR3, as DNA: TGTGCCAGCAGCTTAAATCCAGGGGCCAACGTCCTGACTTTC. Protein product: CASSLNPGANVLTF.